This T cell receptor beta chain stems from a study of T-cell reconstitution after alpha-beta-depleted transplantation in children. General observations from the study: Reportedly, roughly two months post-transplant, alpha-beta T cells arose from several hundred expanded graft clones. Some patients' high day-60 TCRbeta diversity was attributed to recipient cells surviving conditioning. When one year had passed after transplant, most T-cell counts and diversity came from newly produced T cells.

The ends lost 3 bases at V and 7 bases at J; junction bases unmatched: 11. This CDR3 has 17 residues. Germline V gene lookup returns CDR1 LNHDA and CDR2 SQIVND (reference sequence). As regards this clonotype: The antigen remains unidentified.

During its preparation, the TCRbeta library received unique molecular identifiers. TCRdb reanalysed the PCR reads using MiXCR and keeps one entry per CDR3 protein. The sample has about 130,000 distinct CDR3 sequences, roughly 9.7% seen once. The chain recombines TRBV19 with TRBJ1-5; 11 bases are shared with TRBD1. The sequence was collected from a girl in the first two years of life who had a stem cell transplant for combined immunodeficiency, so the T cells may come from the graft donor. The specimen comprised PBMCs, mostly from graft donor cells, sampled 180 days after TCRalphabeta/CD19-depleted stem cell transplant. The CDR3 loop is CASSIGQGAFRGQPQHF. CDR3 DNA sequence: TGTGCCAGTAGTATCGGACAGGGGGCGTTTAGAGGGCAGCCCCAGCATTTT.